The 2 T cell receptor beta chains below were found in one sample sequenced in a study of blood T cells in healthy people across ages. The authors ran a second PCR of 7 to 11 cycles using a sample-barcoded 5' primer and a J-beta primer mix. TCRdb re-derived calls from the 5' RACE reads in MiXCR, one entry per CDR3 protein. The sample contains 1.5 million or so distinct CDR3 sequences, 42% of which appear only once. The specimen was blood. The source of these receptors is a woman under 30 in good health.

J is TRBJ2-3 and V is TRBV6-5, with D perhaps TRBD2 (6 bases). Trimming removed 5 bases from V and 1 base from J, with 16 bases in between. Per germline, CDR1 MNHEY and CDR2 SVGAGI. The CDR3 is made up of 16 amino acids. CDR3 DNA: TGTGCCAGCAGTCGGCGCGCGGGGCGGGGCACAGATACGCAGTATTTT. Residues: CASSRRAGRGTDTQYF.

This clonotype was seen more than once but under ten times. The chain is built from TRBV7-3 and TRBJ1-1; D is unresolved. The CDR3 is 14 amino acids. The V end lost 4 bases, the J end lost 1 base, and 10 bases lay between the germline ends. The germline CDR1 and CDR2 sequences are SGHTA and FQGTGA. The chain's CDR3 is CASSSGRSNTEAFF. CDR3 DNA sequence: TGTGCCAGCAGCTCCGGACGGTCGAACACTGAAGCTTTCTTT.